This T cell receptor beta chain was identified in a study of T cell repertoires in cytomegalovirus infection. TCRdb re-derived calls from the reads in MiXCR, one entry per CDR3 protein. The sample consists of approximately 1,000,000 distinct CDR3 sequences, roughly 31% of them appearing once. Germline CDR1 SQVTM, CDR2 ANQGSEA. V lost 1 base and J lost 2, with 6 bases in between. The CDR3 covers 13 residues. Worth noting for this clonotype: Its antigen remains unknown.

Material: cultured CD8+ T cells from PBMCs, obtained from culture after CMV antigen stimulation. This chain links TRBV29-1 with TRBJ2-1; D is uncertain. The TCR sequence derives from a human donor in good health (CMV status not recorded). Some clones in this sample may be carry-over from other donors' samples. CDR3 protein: CSVEGNTYNEQFF. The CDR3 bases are TGCAGCGTTGAAGGGAATACCTACAATGAGCAGTTCTTC.